This record looks at one T cell receptor beta chain sequence and its context. This sample was included in a study of blood T cell repertoires in COVID-19. This CDR3 comprises 15 residues. V shed 6 bases and J shed 4 bases, with 16 bases lying between them. Germline lookup yields CDR1 MNHEY and CDR2 SMNVEV (reference sequence). TCRdb keeps only in-frame clones here, not all; method: immunoSEQ multiplex PCR. The sample has roughly 120,000 clones; roughly 80% are singletons. This sequence originates from a man aged 65-85 years with acute or convalescent COVID-19. Sequencing was carried out using peripheral blood. The chain recombines TRBV27 with TRBJ1-5, with D possibly being TRBD1 (6 bases). This chain's CDR3 is CASSPTGSRNQPQHF. CDR3 sequence (DNA): TGTGCCAGCAGCCCAACAGGGTCCAGGAATCAGCCCCAGCATTTT.